The T cell receptor beta chain described here comes from a study of T cells in Graves' hyperthyroidism and ophthalmopathy. The authors deemed Graves' hyperthyroidism stable absent ophthalmopathy progression within 18 months. Participants, patients aged 18 to 65, had newly diagnosed hyperthyroidism with a duration under 2 months. Amplification targeted TCR beta CDR3 regions from RNA transcripts. Primed by the HTBI set, a first-round RT-PCR was run on the TCR CDR3. TCRdb re-derived calls from the multiplex PCR reads in MiXCR, one entry per CDR3 protein. The repertoire holds hundreds of thousands of distinct CDR3 sequences, with 15% to 20% as singletons. This clonotype was recorded many times. Antigen specificity is unknown. Regarding the study as a whole: The majority of expanded thyroid clonotypes above 0.001 also appeared in blood.

Per germline, CDR1 MDHEN and CDR2 SYDVKM. Trimming shortened V by 4 bases and J by 0 bases, and 13 bases separated the two germline ends. The CDR3 contains 15 residues. The material sequenced was blood. The receptor comes from a woman in her twenties or thirties with Graves' hyperthyroidism. V usage is TRBV28 and J usage is TRBJ2-7; maybe TRBD2 (5 bases). CDR3 sequence (DNA): TGTGCCAGCAGTTCCCGGGGAACCGGCTCCTACGAGCAGTACTTC. This sequence encodes CASSSRGTGSYEQYF. Using reference TRBV28 and TRBJ2-7 for the parts outside the CDR3, the full variable domain is DVKVTQSSRYLVKRTGEKVFLECVQDMDHENMFWYRQDPGLGLRLIYFSYDVKMKEKGDIPEGYSVSREKKERFSLILESASTNQTSMYLCASSSRGTGSYEQYFGPGTRLTVT.